Listed below are T cell receptor beta chains from one sample, sequenced in a study of post-analysis software for immune sequencing data. TCRdb re-called the PCR reads with MiXCR, one entry per CDR3 protein. Among 700,000 to 800,000 distinct CDR3 sequences listed, about 27% were seen once. Sequencing was carried out using blood. The receptor source for this set is a girl aged 10 to 17 with multiple sclerosis. CDR3s include the opening cysteine and the closing phenylalanine or tryptophan. A D gene is named only where the DNA matches it firmly. The size field is filled for only some rows; it gives once, few, many or a size class.

TRBV9	few	TRBJ2-5	-	TGTGCCAGCAGTGAGAACGGACGGCCGGAGACCCAGTACTTC	CASSENGRPETQYF
TRBV29-1	few	TRBJ2-1	-	TGCAGCGTTGCGGGGCACGCCCAACTAGGCAATGAGCAGTTCTTC	CSVAGHAQLGNEQFF
TRBV27	few	TRBJ2-5	-	TGTGCCAGCAGTTCGGGGGTAGGGGAGACCCAGTACTTC	CASSSGVGETQYF
TRBV9	-	TRBJ1-4	-	TGTGCCAGCAGCGTAGTGGCAGGGGATGAAAAACTGTTTTTT	CASSVVAGDEKLFF
TRBV24-1	-	TRBJ2-2	-	TGTGCCACCAGTGATTCCCGCGGGGAGCTGTTTTTT	CATSDSRGELFF
TRBV12-3/TRBV12-4	few	TRBJ1-2	-	TGTGCCAGCAGGCCACAGGGCCCGGCCTTGGGCTATGGCTACACCTTC	CASRPQGPALGYGYTF
TRBV28	-	TRBJ1-1	-	TGTGCCAGCAGCGCCAGGGTAGGCCTCGCTGAAGCTTTCTTT	CASSARVGLAEAFF
TRBV18	-	TRBJ2-4	-	TGTGCCAGCTCACCGGTTCCGATTTTAGCCAAAAACATTCAGTACTTC	CASSPVPILAKNIQYF
TRBV3-1	-	TRBJ1-1	TRBD1	TGTGCCAGCAGTATTGTAGGGGGCGTGACTGAAGCTTTCTTT	CASSIVGGVTEAFF
TRBV5-1	few	TRBJ2-3	TRBD2	TGCGCCAGCGGACTAGCGGGAGCAGATACGCAGTATTTT	CASGLAGADTQYF
TRBV24-1	few	TRBJ2-5	-	TGTGCCACCAGTGACGGCGGGGGCCCGTACCAAGAGACCCAGTACTTC	CATSDGGGPYQETQYF
TRBV20-1	-	TRBJ1-1	-	TGCAGTGCTAGGTGGTACACTGAAGCTTTCTTT	CSARWYTEAFF
TRBV18	few	TRBJ2-3	-	TGTGCCAGCTCACCACTGGGGGGAAGCACAGATACGCAGTATTTT	CASSPLGGSTDTQYF
TRBV2	-	TRBJ1-4	-	TGTGCCACCGGACAGCCCTCTCGAAAACTGTTTTTT	CATGQPSRKLFF
TRBV11-1	-	TRBJ2-1	TRBD2	TGTGCCAGCAGCAGGATTTGGACTAGCGGGGGGGAAAATGAGCAGTTCTTC	CASSRIWTSGGENEQFF
TRBV7-8	-	TRBJ2-5	-	TGTGCCAGCAGCTTAGATCCGGGAAAGACCCAAGAGACCCAGTACTTC	CASSLDPGKTQETQYF
TRBV6-6	-	TRBJ2-3	-	TGTGCCAGCAGTTATGTCGTTGGCACAGATACGCAGTATTTT	CASSYVVGTDTQYF
TRBV15	few	TRBJ2-7	-	TGTGCCACCAGCAGCGGGACGGGGACCTACGAGCAGTACTTC	CATSSGTGTYEQYF
TRBV29-1	few	TRBJ1-2	-	TGCAGCGTTGGAGGCAGCCACACCTTC	CSVGGSHTF
TRBV4-3	few	TRBJ2-4	-	TGCGCCAGCAGCCAAGGTTGGGGGCAAGGTGGAAACATTCAGTACTTC	CASSQGWGQGGNIQYF
TRBV5-1	few	TRBJ2-1	-	TGCGCCAGCAGTAGATTCGAGACGAACAATGAGCAGTTCTTC	CASSRFETNNEQFF
TRBV10-3	many	TRBJ2-5	TRBD1	TGTGCCACCCGAACAGGGGGCTACCAAGAGACCCAGTACTTC	CATRTGGYQETQYF
TRBV20-1	-	TRBJ1-2	-	TGCAGTGCTCCGGACAGTCGATTCGGCTACACCTTC	CSAPDSRFGYTF
TRBV29-1	many	TRBJ2-5	-	TGCAGCGTTGTGGTAGGGGGAGGGGAGACCCAGTACTTC	CSVVVGGGETQYF
TRBV28	few	TRBJ2-5	-	TGTGCCAGCAGTTTAGTCCAAGGTACCCAGTACTTC	CASSLVQGTQYF
TRBV20-1	many	TRBJ1-6	TRBD1	TGCAGTGCTAAGACAGGGGTATATAATTCACCCCTCCACTTT	CSAKTGVYNSPLHF
TRBV4-3	-	TRBJ2-1	TRBD2	TGCGCCAGCAGTCAAGATTCCCCTAGCGGGTTTTACAATGAGCAGTTCTTC	CASSQDSPSGFYNEQFF
TRBV2	-	TRBJ1-5	-	TGTGCCAGCAGTGAAGGGTCTATCAGCAATCAGCCCCAGCATTTT	CASSEGSISNQPQHF
TRBV15	many	TRBJ2-1	-	TGTGCCACCAGCAGAAGTCAGGGAAGGGGACCCTACAATGAGCAGTTCTTC	CATSRSQGRGPYNEQFF
TRBV24-1	-	TRBJ2-5	-	TGTGCCACCAGTGGTTTCCAAGGAGGGTCTAGAGAGACCCAGTACTTC	CATSGFQGGSRETQYF
TRBV10-3	-	TRBJ1-1	TRBD1	TGTGCCATCAGTGAGTTTGGGCCAGGGGGGAAGAACACTGAAGCTTTCTTT	CAISEFGPGGKNTEAFF
TRBV12-3/TRBV12-4	few	TRBJ1-2	TRBD1	TGTGCCAGCCAATCCAGGACAGGGAACTATGGCTACACCTTC	CASQSRTGNYGYTF
TRBV7-2	few	TRBJ2-3	-	TGTGCCAGCAGCCTCGCGTGGCCCGTCACGGATACGCAGTATTTT	CASSLAWPVTDTQYF
TRBV6-1	-	TRBJ2-1	TRBD2	TGTGCCAGCAGTCGTTGGACTAGCGGGAGGCCAGCGGGAAATGAGCAGTTCTTC	CASSRWTSGRPAGNEQFF
TRBV28	few	TRBJ2-1	-	TGTGCCAGCAGTTTCTTGAAGCGGGTCCTGGAGCACAATGAGCAGTTCTTC	CASSFLKRVLEHNEQFF
TRBV6-5	few	TRBJ1-2	-	TGTGCCAGCAGTTACGTCGGGGGGGGCTATGGCTACACCTTC	CASSYVGGGYGYTF
TRBV5-1	-	TRBJ2-7	-	TGCGCCAGCAGCTGGCTCCAGGGGAAGGGCTACGAGCAGTACTTC	CASSWLQGKGYEQYF
TRBV25-1	-	TRBJ2-7	-	TGTGCCAGCAGTGAATACGGGGTGACTTCCCACGAGCAGTACTTC	CASSEYGVTSHEQYF
TRBV29-1	-	TRBJ1-1	-	TGCAGCGTTGAAGAAGGGGGTGGCACTGAAGCTTTCTTT	CSVEEGGGTEAFF
TRBV7-2	-	TRBJ2-7	TRBD2	TGTGCCAGCAGCTTGCTCTCGACTAGCCGAGACGAGCAGTACTTC	CASSLLSTSRDEQYF